This T cell receptor (beta chain) stems from a study of CD8 T cells in ankylosing spondylitis (dated 2017 in TCRdb). Concerning the study at large: To find TCR variants linked to disease, the study profiled T cell receptor beta repertoires in ankylosing spondylitis patients and healthy donors. Peripheral blood was sampled, and synovial fluid was also collected from ankylosing spondylitis patients. The whole study cohort included over 85 healthy donors and under 30 ankylosing spondylitis patients.

This clonotype was seen a handful of times. What this receptor recognizes is not known. Base qualities are not recorded, but no much larger clone differs from it by a single base. What the authors observed across the whole study: The disease-linked clones showed a CD8+ phenotype and occurred at relatively low frequencies in peripheral blood. A TCR beta motif of eight highly homologous amino acid variants appeared characteristic of blood from ankylosing spondylitis patients. The disease-linked clones were reported to be significantly enriched in matched synovial fluid samples from ankylosing spondylitis patients. Some motif variants had previously been reported in the synovial fluid and blood of reactive arthritis patients, which suggests shared mechanisms of disease initiation.

The sample was run on an Illumina HiSeq 2500. TCR beta libraries were prepared by quantitative 5'-RACE with molecular barcodes. As for how the authors treated the data: A new computational method, built on a probabilistic model of VDJ rearrangement, was used to identify disease-linked TCR variants. TCRdb redid the processing of the public reads, applying fastp at Q25 and MiXCR, and retained in-frame beta chains. Rows merge per CDR3 protein into single entries with the most common DNA and genes. It is TCRdb's table, rather than the study itself, that gives the V and J calls and clone size. Present in this sample are 700,000 to 850,000 distinct CDR3 sequences, about 12% of which were seen just once. In total, the top ten clones hold approximately 0.5% of the sample. The TCR comes from a male donor with ankylosing spondylitis. Sequencing input: blood, either unsorted or a sorted T cell fraction (not recorded which).

The CDR3 amino acid sequence is: CASSKPGQGVSEQYF. The sequenced DNA is TGTGCCAGCAGTAAGCCGGGACAGGGTGTTAGCGAGCAGTACTTC. Recombination linked TRBV6-2 or TRBV6-3 to TRBJ2-7; 9 junctional bases match TRBD1. The CDR3, from cysteine to phenylalanine, totals 15 residues. Only CDR3 DNA is held: 45 bases, read in frame from base 1. As encoded in the germline V gene, CDR1 is MNHEY while CDR2 is SVGEGT. Unmatched junction bases come to 11, with V trimmed by 5 bases and J by 6 bases.